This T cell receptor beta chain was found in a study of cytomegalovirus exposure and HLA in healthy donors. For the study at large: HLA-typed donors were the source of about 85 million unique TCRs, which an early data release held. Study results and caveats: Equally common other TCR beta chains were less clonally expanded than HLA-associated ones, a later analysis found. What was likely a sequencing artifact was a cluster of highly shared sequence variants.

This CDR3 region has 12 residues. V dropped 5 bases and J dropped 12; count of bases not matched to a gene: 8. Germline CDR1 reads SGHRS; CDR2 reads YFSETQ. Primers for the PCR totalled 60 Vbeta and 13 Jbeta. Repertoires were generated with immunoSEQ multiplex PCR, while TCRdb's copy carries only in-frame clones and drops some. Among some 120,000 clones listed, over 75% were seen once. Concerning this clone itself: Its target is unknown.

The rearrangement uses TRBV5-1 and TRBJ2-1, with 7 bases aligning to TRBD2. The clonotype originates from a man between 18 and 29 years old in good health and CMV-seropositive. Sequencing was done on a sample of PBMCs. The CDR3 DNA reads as TGCGCCAGCAGAGGAAGCGGGGTAGGGCAGTTCTTC. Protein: CASRGSGVGQFF.